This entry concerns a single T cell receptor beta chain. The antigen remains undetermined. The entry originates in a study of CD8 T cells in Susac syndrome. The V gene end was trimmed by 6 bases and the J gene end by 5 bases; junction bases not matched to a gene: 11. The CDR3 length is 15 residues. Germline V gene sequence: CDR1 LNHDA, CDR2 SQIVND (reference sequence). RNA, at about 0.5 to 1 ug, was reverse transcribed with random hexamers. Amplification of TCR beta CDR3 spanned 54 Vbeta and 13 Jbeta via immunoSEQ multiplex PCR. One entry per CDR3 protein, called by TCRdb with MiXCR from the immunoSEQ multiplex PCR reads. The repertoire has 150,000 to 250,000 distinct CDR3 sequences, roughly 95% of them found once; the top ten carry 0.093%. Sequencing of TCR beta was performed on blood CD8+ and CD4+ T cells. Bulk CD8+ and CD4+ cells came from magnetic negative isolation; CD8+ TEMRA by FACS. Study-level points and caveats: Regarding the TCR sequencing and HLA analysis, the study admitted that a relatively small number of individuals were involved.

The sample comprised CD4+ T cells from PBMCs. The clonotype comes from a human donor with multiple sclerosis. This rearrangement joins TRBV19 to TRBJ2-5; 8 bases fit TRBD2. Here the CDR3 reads CASSGGAGAGETQYF. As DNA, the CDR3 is TGTGCCAGTAGCGGCGGAGCGGGAGCAGGGGAGACCCAGTACTTC.